This is a list of T cell receptor beta chains from one sample in a study of CD8 T cells in Susac syndrome. MiXCR, run by TCRdb on the immunoSEQ multiplex PCR reads, gives a single entry per CDR3 protein. This sample has 150,000 to 200,000 distinct CDR3 sequences, with 85% to 95% found just once. Specimen: CD4+ T cells from PBMCs. The source of these receptors is a human donor with multiple sclerosis. Each CDR3 is given without its conserved first and last residue. Expanded clones are given a class, and other clones once, few, many or no size at all.

V gene: TRBV5-4; clone size: .; J gene: TRBJ2-3; CDR3 protein: ASSYLTGNTDTQY
V gene: TRBV20-1; clone size: .; J gene: TRBJ2-1; CDR3 protein: SARDWSVSAKQF
V gene: TRBV29-1; clone size: .; J gene: TRBJ2-7; CDR3 protein: SVESETSYEQY
V gene: TRBV18; clone size: .; J gene: TRBJ2-6; CDR3 protein: ASSPRQMAGASGANVLT
V gene: TRBV18; clone size: .; J gene: TRBJ2-5; CDR3 protein: ASSQGRPQETQY
V gene: TRBV5-4; clone size: .; J gene: TRBJ1-3; CDR3 protein: ASSLGRNSGNTIY
V gene: TRBV25-1; clone size: .; J gene: TRBJ1-4; CDR3 protein: ASSWHATNEKLF
V gene: TRBV20-1; clone size: .; J gene: TRBJ1-1; CDR3 protein: SAPGISEAF
V gene: TRBV4-3; clone size: .; J gene: TRBJ2-5; CDR3 protein: ASSQDTSGRAHD
V gene: TRBV6-6; clone size: .; J gene: TRBJ2-2; CDR3 protein: ASSSPSAVLFGELF
V gene: TRBV30; clone size: .; J gene: TRBJ2-7; CDR3 protein: AWSALGASGGEQY
V gene: TRBV20-1; clone size: .; J gene: TRBJ1-3; CDR3 protein: SAPDSRSSGNTIY
V gene: TRBV20-1; clone size: .; J gene: TRBJ2-6; CDR3 protein: SARDLRQGNSGANVLT
V gene: TRBV9; clone size: .; J gene: TRBJ2-7; CDR3 protein: ASSVEGLGEQY
V gene: TRBV28; clone size: few; J gene: TRBJ2-5; CDR3 protein: ASSTTPGTRSQY
V gene: TRBV24-1; clone size: .; J gene: TRBJ2-5; CDR3 protein: ATSAVDGTQY
V gene: TRBV15; clone size: .; J gene: TRBJ1-2; CDR3 protein: ATSRDNGWGYT
V gene: TRBV7-2; clone size: .; J gene: TRBJ2-3; CDR3 protein: ASSPQGGGPDTQY
V gene: TRBV13; clone size: .; J gene: TRBJ2-7; CDR3 protein: ASSQKPTGTYEQY
V gene: TRBV3-1; clone size: .; J gene: TRBJ2-3; CDR3 protein: ASSQEASGSTDTQY
V gene: TRBV6-6; clone size: .; J gene: TRBJ2-3; CDR3 protein: ASRIRGADTQY
V gene: TRBV4-2; clone size: .; J gene: TRBJ2-3; CDR3 protein: ASSQELAGGYDTQY
V gene: TRBV6-6; clone size: .; J gene: TRBJ2-3; CDR3 protein: ASIHMANTDTQY
V gene: TRBV20-1; clone size: few; J gene: TRBJ2-2; CDR3 protein: SARKAGGGGGELF
V gene: TRBV7-2; clone size: .; J gene: TRBJ2-1; CDR3 protein: ASSSTGMYSEQF
V gene: TRBV12-3/TRBV12-4; clone size: once; J gene: TRBJ2-2; CDR3 protein: ASSFPLAGMGAGELF
V gene: TRBV6-2/TRBV6-3; clone size: .; J gene: TRBJ2-1; CDR3 protein: ASRRTSHNEQF
V gene: TRBV19; clone size: .; J gene: TRBJ1-1; CDR3 protein: ASSRLDRGVNTEAF
V gene: TRBV2; clone size: .; J gene: TRBJ2-3; CDR3 protein: ASRVPGLAGRTDTQY
V gene: TRBV6-6; clone size: .; J gene: TRBJ2-3; CDR3 protein: ASGLRLAGGTDTQY
V gene: TRBV7-2; clone size: .; J gene: TRBJ2-2; CDR3 protein: ASSSGGNANTGELF
V gene: TRBV7-2; clone size: .; J gene: TRBJ2-2; CDR3 protein: ASSRWGGVLAGELF
V gene: TRBV11-2; clone size: .; J gene: TRBJ2-3; CDR3 protein: ASSSRQGALRTQY
V gene: TRBV12-3/TRBV12-4; clone size: .; J gene: TRBJ1-5; CDR3 protein: ASSPDRADQPQH
V gene: TRBV7-2; clone size: .; J gene: TRBJ2-1; CDR3 protein: ASSNRLGLPDNEQF
V gene: TRBV29-1; clone size: .; J gene: TRBJ2-1; CDR3 protein: SLRNGANSYNEQF
V gene: TRBV11-3; clone size: .; J gene: TRBJ1-1; CDR3 protein: ASSFMGRVNTEAF
V gene: TRBV7-6; clone size: .; J gene: TRBJ2-2; CDR3 protein: ASSLATWYRPGELF
V gene: TRBV29-1; clone size: .; J gene: TRBJ1-1; CDR3 protein: SAWGHPNTEAF
V gene: TRBV20-1; clone size: .; J gene: TRBJ1-6; CDR3 protein: SAPPGLNSPLH
V gene: TRBV30; clone size: .; J gene: TRBJ2-3; CDR3 protein: AWSGGQVDTQY
V gene: TRBV5-6; clone size: .; J gene: TRBJ1-2; CDR3 protein: ASSLNKIDGYT
V gene: TRBV29-1; clone size: .; J gene: TRBJ1-2; CDR3 protein: SVEVGRTVRRSYT
V gene: TRBV20-1; clone size: .; J gene: TRBJ2-1; CDR3 protein: SAREEYLGSYNEQF
V gene: TRBV5-4; clone size: .; J gene: TRBJ2-5; CDR3 protein: ASSSGLAVQETQY
V gene: TRBV24-1; clone size: .; J gene: TRBJ1-5; CDR3 protein: ATSALDSQPQH
V gene: TRBV19; clone size: .; J gene: TRBJ1-1; CDR3 protein: ASSRPGAYTEAF
V gene: TRBV3-1; clone size: .; J gene: TRBJ2-6; CDR3 protein: ASSRQGGSELSGANVLT
V gene: TRBV4-1; clone size: .; J gene: TRBJ2-1; CDR3 protein: ASSQEGSGARYNEQF
V gene: TRBV6-1; clone size: .; J gene: TRBJ2-3; CDR3 protein: ASSGLAGALDTQY
V gene: TRBV6-6; clone size: .; J gene: TRBJ2-7; CDR3 protein: ASRTGPDYEQY
V gene: TRBV20-1; clone size: .; J gene: TRBJ2-1; CDR3 protein: SASSPIYNEQF
V gene: TRBV9; clone size: .; J gene: TRBJ2-1; CDR3 protein: ASSVGGPNNEQF
V gene: TRBV2; clone size: .; J gene: TRBJ2-7; CDR3 protein: ASNGATHLGEQY
V gene: TRBV20-1; clone size: .; J gene: TRBJ1-2; CDR3 protein: SASNRHLDGYT
V gene: TRBV28; clone size: .; J gene: TRBJ1-2; CDR3 protein: ASSLDLYGYT
V gene: TRBV10-2; clone size: .; J gene: TRBJ1-2; CDR3 protein: ASSGQRSNYGYT
V gene: TRBV18; clone size: .; J gene: TRBJ1-1; CDR3 protein: ASSPQSRVTEAF
V gene: TRBV5-1; clone size: .; J gene: TRBJ2-5; CDR3 protein: ASSAVWGETQY
V gene: TRBV5-1; clone size: few; J gene: TRBJ2-7; CDR3 protein: ASSLAPGQGAYEQY